The 5 T cell receptor beta chains reported below all come from one sample, sequenced in a study of tumor and adjacent non-tumor tissue in lung cancer. The template was RNA from unsorted bulk tissue. The normal lung tissue was taken more than 3 cm from the tumor edge. A modified ARM-PCR protocol with three rounds of nested PCR amplified TCRbeta. TCRdb used MiXCR to reprocess the multiplex PCR reads, holding one entry per CDR3 protein. The data hold about 86,000 distinct CDR3 sequences, with around 80% observed a single time. The sample taken for sequencing was distant non-tumor lung tissue. The receptor source for this set is a woman in her 50s with non-small cell lung cancer.

In the case of this clonotype: A much more abundant neighbour one base away suggests this may be a read error. The CDR3 bases are TGTGCCACCACTGATTTGAAGAGCTCCTACAATGAGCAGTTCTTC. Protein: CATTDLKSSYNEQFF. The chain is built from TRBV24-1 and TRBJ2-1; D uncertain. The germline CDR1 and CDR2 sequences are KGHDR and SFDVKD. The CDR3 is 15 amino acids.

A remark on this clonotype: Here the CDR3 omits its conserved ending phenylalanine or tryptophan, so a read error is the likely source. The rearrangement links TRBV6-1 to TRBJ2-7, with D uncertain. The germline gives CDR1 MNHNS, CDR2 SASEGT. This CDR3 is built from 12 residues. Trimming took 9 bases from V and 0 from J, leaving 9 bases between them. The CDR3 sequence is CASKPGSYEQYL. The CDR3 DNA sequence: TGTGCCAGTAAGCCGGGCTCCTACGAGCAGTACCTC.

Comments on this clonotype: The CDR3 does not end in the conserved phenylalanine or tryptophan, so this is likely a read error. Because the CDR3's place on the DNA is in doubt, the DNA is left out and the CDR3 is given as listed by TCRdb. This chain links TRBV11-2 with TRBJ2-2. The CDR3 length equals 14 residues, ends included. CDR1 and CDR2 from the germline V gene are SGHAT and FQNNGV. CDR3 sequence reads: CDSSLGRDTGELSS.

With regard to this clonotype: This likely comes from a read error, as the CDR3 has no conserved phenylalanine or tryptophan at its end. The chain uses TRBV4-1 and TRBJ2-3; D unclear. CDR1 MGHRA and CDR2 YSYEKL come from the germline V gene. The CDR3 has 14 amino acids. CDR3 loop: CVSSRSTSTDTQYS. CDR3 DNA: TGCGTCAGCAGCCGCAGTACTAGCACAGATACGCAGTATTCT.

This clonotype occurred once. One base away lies a much larger clone, so this may be a sequencing read error. The J gene is TRBJ2-1, the V gene TRBV29-1; 7 bases agree with TRBD2. Germline CDR1 SQVTM, CDR2 ANQGSEA. The CDR3 covers 16 residues. The CDR3 loop is CSIEDGGGRRNNEQFF. In DNA, the CDR3 is TGCAGCATTGAAGATGGGGGGGGACGACGAAACAATGAGCAGTTCTTC.